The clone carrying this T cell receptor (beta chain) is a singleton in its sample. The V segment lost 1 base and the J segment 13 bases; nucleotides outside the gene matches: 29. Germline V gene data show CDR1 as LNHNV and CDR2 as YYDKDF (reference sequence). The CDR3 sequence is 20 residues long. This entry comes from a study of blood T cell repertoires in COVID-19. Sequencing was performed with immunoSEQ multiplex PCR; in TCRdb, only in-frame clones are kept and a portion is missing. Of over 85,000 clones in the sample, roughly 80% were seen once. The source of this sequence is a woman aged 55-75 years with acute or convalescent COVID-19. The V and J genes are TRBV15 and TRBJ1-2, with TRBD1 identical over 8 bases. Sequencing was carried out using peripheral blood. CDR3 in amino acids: CATSRGLGDRHPFNLVVPTF. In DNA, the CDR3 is TGTGCCACCAGCAGAGGTTTGGGGGACAGGCACCCGTTTAACCTTGTCGTGCCCACCTTC.